These 13 T cell receptor beta chains were sequenced from one sample in a study of memory CD4+ T cells and cytomegalovirus serostatus. The sort gate was single viable CD3+CD4+CD8-CD45RO+ cells for memory CD4+ T cells. Only in-frame clones appear in the TCRdb table, and some are missing; sequencing was by immunoSEQ multiplex PCR. The sample carries around 45,000 clones, roughly four fifths recorded once. Sequenced sample: memory CD4+ T cells from blood. These receptors were collected from an adult in good health and CMV-seropositive.

J is TRBJ1-4 and V is TRBV29-1, with D unclear. The CDR3 sequence is 11 residues long. V was trimmed by 7 bases and J by 6 bases, leaving 9 bases between them. CDR1 and CDR2 (germline): SQVTM, ANQGSEA. CDR3 in amino acids: CSGERDEKLFF. The CDR3 DNA reads as TGCAGCGGGGAACGGGATGAAAAACTGTTTTTT. Using reference TRBV29-1 and TRBJ1-4 for the parts outside the CDR3, the full variable domain is SAVISQKPSRDICQRGTSLTIQCQVDSQVTMMFWYRQQPGQSLTLIATANQGSEATYESGFVIDKFPISRPNLTFSTLTVSNMSPEDSSIYLCSGERDEKLFFGSGTQLSVL.

V gene TRBV7-8 combines with J gene TRBJ1-2, with 8 bases fitting TRBD1. Trimming at V came to 1 base and at J to 3 bases, leaving 4 bases not matched to a gene. Germline CDR1 and CDR2: SGHVS and FQNEAQ. The CDR3 has 15 residues. Here the CDR3 reads CASSLVSGGDYGYTF. In DNA form, the CDR3 reads TGTGCCAGCAGCTTAGTGTCAGGGGGCGACTATGGCTACACCTTC.

This clone turned up a few times. This sequence joins TRBV9 and TRBJ1-2; possible D gene TRBD1, 5 bases. Germline CDR1 and CDR2: SGDLS and YYNGEE. V lost 0 bases to trimming and J lost 6 bases, with 6 bases between them. The CDR3 has 12 residues. CDR3 coding DNA: TGTGCCAGCAGCGTAGTACAGGATGGCTACACCTTC. Protein sequence: CASSVVQDGYTF.

V and J are TRBV7-9 and TRBJ2-3; D is undetermined. Germline V gene sequence: CDR1 SEHNR, CDR2 FQNEAQ (reference sequence). V lost 1 base and J 5 bases, leaving 4 bases between the germline ends. The CDR3 runs to 12 residues. CDR3 sequence: CASSLEIDTQYF. The DNA for the CDR3 is TGTGCCAGCAGCTTAGAAATAGATACGCAGTATTTT. Full variable domain (remainder filled in from reference TRBV7-9 and TRBJ2-3): DTGVSQNPRHKITKRGQNVTFRCDPISEHNRLYWYRQTLGQGPEFLTYFQNEAQLEKSRLLSDRFSAERPKGSFSTLEIQRTEQGDSAMYLCASSLEIDTQYFGPGTRLTVL.

The chain combines TRBV2 with TRBJ2-2; TRBD1 matches at 12 bases. CDR1 and CDR2 from the germline V gene are SNHLY and FYNNEI. The CDR3 contains 15 residues. V was clipped by 4 bases and J by 6 bases; unmatched bases: 3. CDR3 DNA: TGTGCCAGCAGTGCCGGGACAGGGGGCCCCGGGGAGCTGTTTTTT. The encoded protein is CASSAGTGGPGELFF. The full variable domain, with the rest looked up from reference TRBV2 and TRBJ2-2, is EPEVTQTPSHQVTQMGQEVILRCVPISNHLYFYWYRQILGQKVEFLVSFYNNEISEKSEIFDDQFSVERPDGSNFTLKIRSTKLEDSAMYFCASSAGTGGPGELFFGEGSRLTVL.

The chain combines TRBV9 with TRBJ2-3; TRBD2 matches at 7 bases. The germline V gene has CDR1 SGDLS and CDR2 YYNGEE. The CDR3 consists of 17 residues. V gave up 5 bases and J gave up 1 base; unmatched junction bases: 13. The CDR3 loop reads CASSPLPGGGGTDTQYF. In DNA, the CDR3 is TGTGCCAGCAGTCCCCTTCCTGGGGGGGGTGGCACAGATACGCAGTATTTT.

The V gene is TRBV25-1, the J gene TRBJ2-1; the match to TRBD2 covers 7 bases. CDR1 and CDR2 (germline): MGHDK, SYGVNS. The CDR3 is 15 residues long. The V gene end was trimmed by 6 bases and the J gene end by 7 bases; junction bases not matched to a gene: 12. The DNA of the CDR3 is TGTGCCAGCAGGGCTCCGGGACTGGGGGGGAATGAGCAGTTCTTC. Translating it yields CASRAPGLGGNEQFF.

V gene TRBV4-2 combines with J gene TRBJ2-1, with 8 nucleotides matching TRBD2. Unmatched junction bases numbered 4, after V lost 0 bases and J lost 6 bases. Germline CDR1 reads LGHNA; CDR2 reads YNFKEQ. The CDR3 runs 15 residues. The CDR3 sequence: CASSQDGTRGNEQFF. The DNA of the CDR3 is TGTGCCAGCAGCCAAGATGGGACTAGGGGCAATGAGCAGTTCTTC.

The rearrangement links TRBV6-1 to TRBJ1-5, with D possibly TRBD1 on 6 matching bases. The length of the CDR3 is 14 residues. The germline gives CDR1 MNHNS, CDR2 SASEGT. Trimming shortened V by 8 bases and J by 7 bases, and 18 bases separated the two germline ends. CDR3 region: CASRRRGGQQPQHF. The CDR3 region has the DNA TGTGCCAGCCGCCGACGCGGGGGCCAACAGCCCCAGCATTTT.

This chain joins TRBV28 and TRBJ1-1; 9 nucleotides align to TRBD1. V lost 6 bases and J lost 4; bases outside the gene matches: 9. Germline loops: CDR1 MDHEN, CDR2 SYDVKM. This CDR3 comprises 15 residues. CDR3 sequence: CASRGPGQGFTEAFF. The CDR3 nucleotides read TGTGCCAGCAGGGGACCGGGACAGGGTTTCACTGAAGCTTTCTTT.

V gene TRBV7-2 combines with J gene TRBJ1-1, with D possibly being TRBD1 (6 bases). Deletions cut 5 bases from V and 0 bases from J, with 10 bases between. The CDR3 is 14 amino acids. Germline V lookup: CDR1 SGHTA, CDR2 FQGNSA. CDR3 nucleotides: TGTGCCAGCAGCCCACCAGGGGTGAACACTGAAGCTTTCTTT. This encodes CASSPPGVNTEAFF.

This clone was recorded once. V usage is TRBV9 and J usage is TRBJ2-3, with 8 bases identical to TRBD2. The V gene's germline CDR1 is SGDLS and CDR2 YYNGEE. The CDR3 is 14 residues long. With 4 bases clipped from V and 5 bases from J, the junction kept 6 bases outside the gene matches. The CDR3 nucleotides are TGTGCCAGCAGCTATGGACTAGCTGGAGATACGCAGTATTTT. Its translation: CASSYGLAGDTQYF.

This sequence joins TRBV7-2 and TRBJ1-4; possibly TRBD1 for D (5 bases). The length of the CDR3 is 15 residues. Trimming shortened V by 1 base and J by 8 bases, and 14 bases separated the two germline ends. The V gene's germline CDR1 is SGHTA and CDR2 FQGNSA. CDR3: CASSLDPGPYEKLFF. The CDR3 nucleotides are TGTGCCAGCAGCTTAGATCCGGGACCTTACGAAAAACTGTTTTTT.